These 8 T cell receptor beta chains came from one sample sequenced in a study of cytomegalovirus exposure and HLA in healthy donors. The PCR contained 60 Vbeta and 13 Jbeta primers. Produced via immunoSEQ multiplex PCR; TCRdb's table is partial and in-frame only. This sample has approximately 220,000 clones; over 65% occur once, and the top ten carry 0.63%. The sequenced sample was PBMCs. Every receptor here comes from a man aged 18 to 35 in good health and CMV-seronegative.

Written as DNA, the CDR3 is TGTGCCAGCAGTTCCGGACAGGGGGGATATTCACCCCTCCACTTT. Its protein product is CASSSGQGGYSPLHF. J is TRBJ1-6 and V is TRBV6-5; TRBD1 aligns across 10 bases. Germline V CDR1 and CDR2: MNHEY, SVGAGI. This CDR3 comprises 15 residues. Germline trimming cut 4 bases from V and 8 bases from J; bases unmatched to any gene: 5.

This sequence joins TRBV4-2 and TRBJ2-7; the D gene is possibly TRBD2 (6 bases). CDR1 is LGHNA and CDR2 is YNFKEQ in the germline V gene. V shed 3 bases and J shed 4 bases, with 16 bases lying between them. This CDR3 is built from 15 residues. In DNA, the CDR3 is TGTGCCAGCAGCCATATGGAGGGCCTGGCATACGAGCAGTACTTC. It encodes CASSHMEGLAYEQYF.

The CDR3 is CASTGGGGRYEQYF. CDR3 sequence (DNA): TGTGCCAGCACCGGGGGAGGGGGGCGCTACGAGCAGTACTTC. The chain employs TRBV28 and TRBJ2-7; tentatively, D is TRBD2 (7 bases). Per germline, CDR1 MDHEN and CDR2 SYDVKM. This CDR3 is 14 amino acids long. V was clipped by 7 bases and J by 3 bases, with 16 bases between them.

The DNA for the CDR3 is TGTGCCACCAGCAGATCGACAGGGACGGGTCAGCCCCAGCATTTT. This sequence encodes CATSRSTGTGQPQHF. The chain carries TRBV15 and TRBJ1-5; 7 bases match TRBD1. The ends lost 2 bases at V and 6 bases at J; junction bases unmatched: 7. The CDR3 consists of 15 residues. The germline gives CDR1 LNHNV, CDR2 YYDKDF (reference sequence).

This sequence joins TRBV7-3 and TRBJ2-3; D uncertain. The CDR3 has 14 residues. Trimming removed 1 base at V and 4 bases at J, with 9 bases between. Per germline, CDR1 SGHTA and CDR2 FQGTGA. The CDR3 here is CASSLISPPDTQYF. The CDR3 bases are TGTGCCAGCAGCTTAATAAGCCCGCCAGATACGCAGTATTTT.

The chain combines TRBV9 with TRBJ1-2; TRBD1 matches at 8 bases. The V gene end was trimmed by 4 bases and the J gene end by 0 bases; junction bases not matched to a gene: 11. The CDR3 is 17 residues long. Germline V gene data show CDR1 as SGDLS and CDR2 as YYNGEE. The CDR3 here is CASSMNRGTGSNYGYTF. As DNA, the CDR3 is TGTGCCAGCAGCATGAACAGGGGGACTGGCTCTAACTATGGCTACACCTTC.

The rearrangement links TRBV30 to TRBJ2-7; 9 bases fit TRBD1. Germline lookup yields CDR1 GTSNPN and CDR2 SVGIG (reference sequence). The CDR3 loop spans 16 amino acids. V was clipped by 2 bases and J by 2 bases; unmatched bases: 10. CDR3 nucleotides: TGTGCCTGGAGTCCTCGAATGGGGACAGGGACCTACGAGCAGTACTTC. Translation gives CAWSPRMGTGTYEQYF.

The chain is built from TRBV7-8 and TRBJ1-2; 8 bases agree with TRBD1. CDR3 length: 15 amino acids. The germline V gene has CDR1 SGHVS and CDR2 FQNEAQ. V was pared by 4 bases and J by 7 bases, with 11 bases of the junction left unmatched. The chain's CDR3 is CASSWTRQGLSGYTF. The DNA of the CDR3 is TGTGCCAGCAGCTGGACGAGACAGGGGTTGTCTGGCTACACCTTC.